Reported below is one T cell receptor (beta chain). The target of this receptor is not known. Per-base qualities were not stored, and no clone one base away is much larger. Each donor gave one peripheral blood draw, averaging roughly 0.11 L, which was collected into heparinised tubes. A BD FACSAria II and a panel including CD45RO, CCR7, CD25, CD127, CD95 and CD27 were used to sort naive, central memory, regulatory and stem cell-like memory CD4+ T cells. A purity above 95% was achieved for all sorted populations. Right away, PBMCs were isolated by Lymphoprep density gradient centrifugation and were stained directly, with no culture step. To minimize batch effects, samples were stained and sorted in pairs, one healthy donor with one patient per experiment. The CDR3 measures 13 amino acids from cysteine to phenylalanine. The CDR3 DNA has 39 bases and is translated from base 1. CDR1 and CDR2 are drawn from the germline V gene: SNHLY, FYNNEI. Trimming takes 6 bases off V and 11 bases off J; junction bases not matched to a gene: 6.

The High Capacity cDNA Reverse Transcription Kit was used to reverse transcribe all of the isolated RNA, meaning that expressed TCRB transcripts were what got sequenced. Deep immunoSEQ sequencing was performed on naive, central memory and regulatory T cell samples, with an average of roughly 3.5 million total reads per sample. Sorted cells were lysed in RLT buffer and RNA was extracted with DNase-treated RNeasy Micro or Mini kits, depending on cell number. Each cell subset was processed on its own to prevent cross-contamination, while patient and healthy donor samples were processed together. Using the immunoSEQ multiplex PCR, TCRB sequences were amplified from cDNA into 87-bp fragments spanning the CDR3 region. Sequencing of the amplicons was done on the Illumina HiSeq platform. The published analysis was carried out like this. PCR bias was computationally corrected using synthetic template baselines, reads within Hamming distance 2 were collapsed, and singletons that could not be merged were discarded. Reads were aligned to IMGT to assign V, D and J genes, CDR3 length, and insertions or deletions at six rearrangement sites. Clonotype counts were normalized to sorted cell number within each subset before computing true diversity and Gini coefficients with the tcR R package. The overlap coefficient, calculated on TCRB nucleotide sequences, was used to measure repertoire sharing. As a proxy for the pre-selection repertoire, out-of-frame TCRB sequences from naive cells were analyzed. TCRdb provides this immuneACCESS table in a form limited to in-frame rearrangements. Some clones are lacking; in checked studies, under half of them reflect an unresolved V gene, and why the rest are absent is not known. That table gives V, J and clone size, and the DNA gave D and trimming. The sample table contains 500,000 to 850,000 clones; only one count was recorded for more than 12% of them. The ten top clones hold just under 0.04% of the sample.

This entry belongs to a study of beta chain features in type 1 diabetes (dated by TCRdb to 2017 to 2018). Some background on the complete study: Mean age, gender distribution, total cell number and subset yield were not different between patients and healthy donors. Across all samples, approximately 98,000,000 sorted cells were examined, and cell number per subset correlated strongly with RNA yield. The study compared TCRB repertoires of sorted circulating CD4+ T cell subsets between recently diagnosed type 1 diabetes patients and matched healthy donors. Regulatory and stem cell-like memory subsets were obtained from only 8 patients and about eight healthy donors, while naive and central memory subsets were obtained from all 30 or so donors.

The investigation overall reported the following: Shorter templates might be favored by PCR, yet because patient and control samples were amplified and corrected together, any such skew would affect both groups equally. Because cDNA was sequenced instead of genomic DNA, highly expressing activated cells could be over-represented, though the groups showed no difference in activation or CD3 levels. Fewer insertions and more nucleotide deletions at VDJ recombination sites were observed in patients with type 1 diabetes, implying thymic rearrangement abnormalities. Naive, central memory and regulatory TCRB repertoires appeared to be more alike among patients than among healthy donors. HLA sub-analyses involved small numbers of individuals, so any influence of HLA type on TCRB rearrangement remained unresolved. In all four CD4+ subsets, TCRB CDR3 length was moderately but significantly shorter in type 1 diabetes patients.

The source material was naive CD4+ T cells from blood. This sample's cell subset or site label indicates: true naive CD4+ T cells. This clonotype originated in a man aged 18 to 29 with type 1 diabetes. The receptor chain draws on TRBV2 and TRBJ1-6; 8 bases in the middle match TRBD1. The CDR3 protein is CASSGQGMAPLHF. The DNA sequence is TGTGCCAGCAGCGGACAGGGTATGGCACCCCTCCACTTT.